This T cell receptor beta chain is from a study of T-cell memory formation after mild COVID-19. At the level of the study: The study found TCR clusters largely donor specific.

For this clonotype: Its specificity is not known.

Study-level findings and limits: Clones contracting over day 15 to 85 were CD4/CD8 balanced, with later expanders leaning CD4+. Memory cells collected pre-infection included some clones that later responded, suggesting cross-reactive memory joined. Largely, contracting CD4+ clones fell within CM and EM, and contracting CD8+ clones within EMRA.

TCRdb re-derived calls from the 5' RACE reads in MiXCR, one entry per CDR3 protein. The sample has 400,000 to 500,000 distinct CDR3 sequences, approximately 20% seen once. Per germline, CDR1 SSHAT and CDR2 FNYEAQ (reference sequence). This CDR3 is built from 17 residues. The V gene end was trimmed by 5 bases and the J gene end by 5 bases; junction bases not matched to a gene: 9. The chain employs TRBV7-7 and TRBJ2-1; the match to TRBD2 covers 13 bases. This TCR was sampled from an adult woman who had mild COVID-19 (a few samples of this study predate the infection). Cell type and time point are not known. The sequenced material came from PBMCs or a T cell subset sorted from them (not recorded which). CDR3: CASSRGLGLAGDNEQFF. The CDR3 DNA follows: TGTGCCAGCAGCCGCGGCCTAGGACTAGCGGGGGACAATGAGCAGTTCTTC.